This TCR beta chain comes out of a study of technical replicates of blood from a handful of donors. Measured with immunoSEQ multiplex PCR; TCRdb has only the in-frame clones, and not every one. The sample lists approximately 79,000 clones, about nine tenths seen once, with under 0.5% in the top ten. Sequencing input: T cells isolated from PBMCs. This receptor was taken from a human donor in good health.

Here the CDR3 reads CASSYDYRREEFF. The CDR3 DNA reads TGTGCCAGCAGTTACGACTACAGGCGGGAGGAATTCTTC. V usage is TRBV6-5 and J usage is TRBJ2-1, with 8 bases lining up with TRBD2. Germline CDR1 reads MNHEY; CDR2 reads SVGAGI. The trim removed 2 bases at V and 16 bases at J, leaving 10 bases unmatched. This CDR3 is built from 13 residues.